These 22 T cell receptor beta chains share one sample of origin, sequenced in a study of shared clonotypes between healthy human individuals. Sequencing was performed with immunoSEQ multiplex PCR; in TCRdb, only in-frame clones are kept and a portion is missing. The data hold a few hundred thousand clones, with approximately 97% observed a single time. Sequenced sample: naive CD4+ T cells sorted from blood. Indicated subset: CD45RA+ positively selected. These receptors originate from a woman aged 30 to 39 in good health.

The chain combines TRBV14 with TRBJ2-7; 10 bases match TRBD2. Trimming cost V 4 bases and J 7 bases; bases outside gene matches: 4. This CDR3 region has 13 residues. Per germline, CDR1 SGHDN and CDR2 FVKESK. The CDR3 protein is CASSRLLAGEQYF. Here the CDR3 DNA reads TGTGCCAGCAGCCGACTACTAGCGGGGGAGCAGTACTTC.

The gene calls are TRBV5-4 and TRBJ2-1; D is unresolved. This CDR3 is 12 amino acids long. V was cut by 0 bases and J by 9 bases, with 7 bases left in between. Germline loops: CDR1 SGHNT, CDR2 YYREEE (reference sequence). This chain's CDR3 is CASSLGLLEQFF. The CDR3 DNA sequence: TGTGCCAGCAGCTTGGGTCTACTTGAGCAGTTCTTC.

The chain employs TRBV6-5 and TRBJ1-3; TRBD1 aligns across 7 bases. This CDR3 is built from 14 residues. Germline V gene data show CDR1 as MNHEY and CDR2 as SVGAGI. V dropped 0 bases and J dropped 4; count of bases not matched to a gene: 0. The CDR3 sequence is CASSYSGQGNTIYF. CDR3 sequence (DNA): TGTGCCAGCAGTTACTCGGGACAGGGAAACACCATATATTTT.

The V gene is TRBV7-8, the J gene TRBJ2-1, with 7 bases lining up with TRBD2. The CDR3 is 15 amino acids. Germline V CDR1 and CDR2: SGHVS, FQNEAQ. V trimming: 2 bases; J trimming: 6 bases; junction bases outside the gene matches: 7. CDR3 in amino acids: CASSLSLAVGNEQFF. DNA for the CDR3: TGTGCCAGCAGCTTAAGTCTAGCGGTCGGCAATGAGCAGTTCTTC.

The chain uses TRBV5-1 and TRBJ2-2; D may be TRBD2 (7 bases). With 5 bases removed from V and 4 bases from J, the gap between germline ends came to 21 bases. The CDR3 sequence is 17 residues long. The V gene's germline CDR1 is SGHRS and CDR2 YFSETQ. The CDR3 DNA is TGCGCCAGCAGTTCCTCTCGGGGGCCGGGGGGCACCGGGGAGCTGTTTTTT. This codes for CASSSSRGPGGTGELFF.

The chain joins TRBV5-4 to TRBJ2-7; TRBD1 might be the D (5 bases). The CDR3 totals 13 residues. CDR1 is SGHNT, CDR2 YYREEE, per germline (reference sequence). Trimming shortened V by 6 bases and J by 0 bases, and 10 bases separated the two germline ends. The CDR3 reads CASNNRSSYEQYF. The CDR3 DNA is TGTGCCAGCAACAACAGGAGCTCCTACGAGCAGTACTTC.

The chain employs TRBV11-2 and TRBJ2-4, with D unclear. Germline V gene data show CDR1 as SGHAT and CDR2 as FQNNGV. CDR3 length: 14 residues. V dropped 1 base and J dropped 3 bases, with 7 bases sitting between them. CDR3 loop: CASSLAGNKNIQYF. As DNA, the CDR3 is TGTGCCAGCAGCTTAGCCGGAAACAAAAACATTCAGTACTTC.

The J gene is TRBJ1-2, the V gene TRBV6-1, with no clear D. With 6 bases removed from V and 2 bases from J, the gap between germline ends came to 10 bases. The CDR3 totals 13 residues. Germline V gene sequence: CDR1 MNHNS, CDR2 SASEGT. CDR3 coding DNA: TGTGCCAGCAGGCCCGGGTCGAACTATGGCTACACCTTC. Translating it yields CASRPGSNYGYTF.

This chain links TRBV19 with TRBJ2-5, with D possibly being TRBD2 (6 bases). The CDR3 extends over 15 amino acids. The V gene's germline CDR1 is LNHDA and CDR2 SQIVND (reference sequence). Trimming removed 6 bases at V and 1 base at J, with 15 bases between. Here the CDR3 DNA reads TGTGCCAGTAGAGGGCCGGGGACTTCCCAAGAGACCCAGTACTTC. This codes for CASRGPGTSQETQYF.

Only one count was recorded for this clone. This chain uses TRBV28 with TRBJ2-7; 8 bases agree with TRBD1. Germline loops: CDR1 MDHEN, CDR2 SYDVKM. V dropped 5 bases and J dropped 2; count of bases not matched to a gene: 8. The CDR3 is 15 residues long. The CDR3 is CASSDDRGRTYEQYF. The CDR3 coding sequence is TGTGCCAGCAGTGATGACAGGGGCCGGACCTACGAGCAGTACTTC.

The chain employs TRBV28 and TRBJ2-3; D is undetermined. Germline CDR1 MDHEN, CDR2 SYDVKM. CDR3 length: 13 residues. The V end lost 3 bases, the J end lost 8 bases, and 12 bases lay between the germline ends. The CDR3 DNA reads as TGTGCCAGCAGTTTGATCAGCCCAGGTACGCAGTATTTT. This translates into CASSLISPGTQYF.

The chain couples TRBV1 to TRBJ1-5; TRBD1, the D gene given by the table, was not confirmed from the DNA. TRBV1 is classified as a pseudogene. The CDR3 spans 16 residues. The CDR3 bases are TGCACCAGCAGCCTCGGGACAGGAGATAGCAATCAGCCCCAGCATTTT. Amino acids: CTSSLGTGDSNQPQHF.

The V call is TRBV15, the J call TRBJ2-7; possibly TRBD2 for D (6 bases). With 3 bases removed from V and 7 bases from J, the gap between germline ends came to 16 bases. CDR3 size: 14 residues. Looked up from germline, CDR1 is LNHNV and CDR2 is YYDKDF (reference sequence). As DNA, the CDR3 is TGTGCCACCAGCAGGATCGGAGGGTCTTCAGAGCAGTACTTC. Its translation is CATSRIGGSSEQYF.

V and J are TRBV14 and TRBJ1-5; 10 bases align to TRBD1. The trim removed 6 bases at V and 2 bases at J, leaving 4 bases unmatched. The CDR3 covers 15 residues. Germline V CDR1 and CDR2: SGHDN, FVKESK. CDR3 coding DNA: TGTGCCAGCAGGGTCGGACAGGGGGGCAATCAGCCCCAGCATTTT. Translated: CASRVGQGGNQPQHF. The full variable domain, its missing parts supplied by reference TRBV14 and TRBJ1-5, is EAGVTQFPSHSVIEKGQTVTLRCDPISGHDNLYWYRRVMGKEIKFLLHFVKESKQDESGMPNNRFLAERTGGTYSTLKVQPAELEDSGVYFCASRVGQGGNQPQHFGDGTRLSIL.

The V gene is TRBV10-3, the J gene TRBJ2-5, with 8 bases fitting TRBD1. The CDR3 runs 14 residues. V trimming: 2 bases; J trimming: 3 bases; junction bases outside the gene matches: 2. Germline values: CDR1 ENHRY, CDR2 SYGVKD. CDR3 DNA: TGTGCCATCAGTGAGGGACAGGGAGAAGAGACCCAGTACTTC. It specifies CAISEGQGEETQYF.

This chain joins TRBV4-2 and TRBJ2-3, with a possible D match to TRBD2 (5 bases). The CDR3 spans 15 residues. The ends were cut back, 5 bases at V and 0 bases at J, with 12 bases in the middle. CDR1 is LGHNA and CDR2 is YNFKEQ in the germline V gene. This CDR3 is CASSLDPGSTDTQYF. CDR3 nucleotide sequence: TGTGCCAGCAGCTTGGATCCGGGGAGCACAGATACGCAGTATTTT.

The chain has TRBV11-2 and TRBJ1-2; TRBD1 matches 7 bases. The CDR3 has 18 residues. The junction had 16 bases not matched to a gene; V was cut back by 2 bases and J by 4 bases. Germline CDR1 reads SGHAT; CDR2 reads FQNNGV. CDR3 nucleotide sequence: TGTGCCAGCAGCTTATCCCGTTTTTTAAGGACAGGATCCTATGGCTACACCTTC. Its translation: CASSLSRFLRTGSYGYTF.

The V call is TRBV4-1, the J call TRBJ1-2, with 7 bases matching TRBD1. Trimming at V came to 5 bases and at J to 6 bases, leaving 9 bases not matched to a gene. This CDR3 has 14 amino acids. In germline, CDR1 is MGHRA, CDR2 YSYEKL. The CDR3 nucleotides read TGCGCCAGCAGCGCCCCGGGACAGCTAAATGGCTACACCTTC. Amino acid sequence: CASSAPGQLNGYTF.

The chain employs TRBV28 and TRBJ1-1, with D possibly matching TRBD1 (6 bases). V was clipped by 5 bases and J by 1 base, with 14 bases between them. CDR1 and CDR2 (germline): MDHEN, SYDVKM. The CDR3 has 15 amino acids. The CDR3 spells CASSPPGGANTEAFF. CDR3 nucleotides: TGTGCCAGCAGTCCTCCGGGGGGGGCGAACACTGAAGCTTTCTTT.

The CDR3 loop is CASSPGTGGEIGDTQYF. CDR3 coding DNA: TGTGCCAGCAGTCCTGGGACAGGGGGCGAAATAGGTGATACGCAGTATTTT. This rearrangement joins TRBV28 to TRBJ2-3; the match to TRBD1 covers 12 bases. Losses at the gene ends were 5 bases for V and 6 bases for J; bases not matched to a gene: 12. The CDR3 length is 17 residues. CDR1 MDHEN and CDR2 SYDVKM come from the germline V gene.

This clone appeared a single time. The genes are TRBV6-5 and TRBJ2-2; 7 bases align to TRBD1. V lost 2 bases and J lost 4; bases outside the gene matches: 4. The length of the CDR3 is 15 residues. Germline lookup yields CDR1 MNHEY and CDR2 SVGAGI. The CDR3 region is CASSYDRVATGELFF. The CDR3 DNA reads TGTGCCAGCAGTTACGACAGGGTAGCCACCGGGGAGCTGTTTTTT.

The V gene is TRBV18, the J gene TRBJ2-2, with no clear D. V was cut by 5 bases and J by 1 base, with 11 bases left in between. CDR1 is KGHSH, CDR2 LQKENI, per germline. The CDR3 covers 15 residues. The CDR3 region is CASSLLTLNTGELFF. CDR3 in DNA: TGTGCCAGCTCATTATTGACCTTGAACACCGGGGAGCTGTTTTTT.